This T cell receptor (beta chain) is drawn from a study of read filtering for tumor transcriptome and immune sequencing. Overall study: After DNase treatment, RNA was made into whole-transcriptome libraries. TCR-mapped reads were about 3.5 to 10.27 million with IR-seq versus roughly 75 to 1,400 with RNA-seq.

This library used approximately 0.4 ug RNA and molecular barcoded adaptors spanning alpha/delta and beta/gamma chains. TCRdb reprocessed the reads with MiXCR, giving one entry per CDR3 protein. Of some 46,000 distinct CDR3 sequences in the sample, more than 10% were seen once. This clonotype was seen a few times. This CDR3 is 16 amino acids long. The trim removed 7 bases at V and 5 bases at J, leaving 12 bases unmatched. Material: a population of CD138-negative cells sorted from bone marrow. V is TRBV12-3 or TRBV12-4 and J is TRBJ2-1; 9 bases agree with TRBD2. This receptor was obtained from a donor at least 40 years old with multiple myeloma. CDR3 sequence: CASTPWGSSGNNEQFF. The CDR3 DNA reads as TGTGCCAGCACCCCGTGGGGTTCTAGCGGGAACAATGAGCAGTTCTTC.